This T cell receptor beta chain emerged from a study of cytomegalovirus exposure and HLA in healthy donors. Study observations and caveats: Earlier findings revealed that most TCR beta V segments proved productive either about 90% or about 30% of the time. According to a later analysis, most TCR beta chains associated with CMV appeared HLA-restricted. Reportedly, HLA-A and HLA-B alleles of most subjects were accurately predicted from TCR beta.

Participants comprised healthy donors of bone marrow. CDR3 size: 18 residues. J was trimmed by 3 bases and V by 5 bases; bases with no gene match: 18. CDR1 SEHNR and CDR2 FQNEAQ come from the germline V gene (reference sequence). PCR primers comprised 60 Vbeta and 13 Jbeta primers. Profiled with immunoSEQ multiplex PCR; TCRdb holds only in-frame clones, not every one. The repertoire holds 250,000 to 350,000 clones, more than 80% seen once, with less than 4.5% in the top ten. As regards this clone: What it recognizes is unknown.

What was sequenced was PBMCs. The sequence was collected from a man aged 35 to 55 in good health and CMV-seropositive. V is TRBV7-9 and J is TRBJ1-2; 7 bases are shared with TRBD1. CDR3 residues: CASSALGVSRDRDYGYTF. CDR3 DNA: TGTGCCAGCAGCGCCCTAGGCGTTTCCCGGGACAGAGACTATGGCTACACCTTC.